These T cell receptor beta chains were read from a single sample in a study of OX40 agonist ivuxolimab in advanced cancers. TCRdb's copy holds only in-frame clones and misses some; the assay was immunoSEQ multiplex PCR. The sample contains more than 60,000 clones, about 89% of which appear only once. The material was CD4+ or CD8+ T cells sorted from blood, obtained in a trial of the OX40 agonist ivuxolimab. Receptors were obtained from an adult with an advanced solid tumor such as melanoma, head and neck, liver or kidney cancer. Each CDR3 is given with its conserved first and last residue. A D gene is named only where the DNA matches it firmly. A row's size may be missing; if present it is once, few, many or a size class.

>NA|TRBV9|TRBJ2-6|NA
CASSVTGSGANVLTF
TGTGCCAGCAGCGTTACAGGGTCCGGGGCCAACGTCCTGACTTTC
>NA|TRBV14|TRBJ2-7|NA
CASSHLGATTYEQYF
TGTGCCAGCAGCCACCTGGGGGCGACGACCTACGAGCAGTACTTC
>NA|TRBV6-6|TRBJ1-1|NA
CASSLRGGQNTEAFF
TGTGCCAGCAGTCTACGGGGGGGGCAGAACACTGAAGCTTTCTTT
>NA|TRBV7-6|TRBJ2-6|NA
CASSPTFTVAGANVLTF
TGTGCCAGCAGCCCTACATTTACAGTGGCTGGGGCCAACGTCCTGACTTTC
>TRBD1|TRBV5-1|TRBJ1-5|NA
CASSLGTQGINQPQHF
TGCGCCAGCAGCTTGGGGACACAGGGGATTAATCAGCCCCAGCATTTT
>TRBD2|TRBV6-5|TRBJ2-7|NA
CASSYSLAGSYEQYF
TGTGCCAGCAGTTACTCGTTAGCGGGGTCCTACGAGCAGTACTTC
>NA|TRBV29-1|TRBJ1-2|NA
CSVLREAYGYTF
TGCAGCGTGTTGCGGGAGGCCTATGGCTACACCTTC
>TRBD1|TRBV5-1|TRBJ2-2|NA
CASSLAATGSNTGELFF
TGCGCCAGCAGCTTGGCGGCGACAGGGAGCAACACCGGGGAGCTGTTTTTT
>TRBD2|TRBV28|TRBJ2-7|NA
CASSLSGLAGAYEQYF
TGTGCCAGCAGTTTATCCGGACTAGCGGGAGCCTACGAGCAGTACTTC
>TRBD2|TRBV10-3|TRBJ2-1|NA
CAVGTSGRALSEQFF
TGTGCCGTCGGGACTAGCGGGAGGGCATTGAGTGAGCAGTTCTTC
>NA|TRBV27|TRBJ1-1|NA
CASSRNLLGGLSTEAFF
TGTGCCAGCAGCCGAAATCTTCTGGGCGGGTTGAGCACTGAAGCTTTCTTT
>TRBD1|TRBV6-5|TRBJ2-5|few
CASRHRDREQETQYF
TGTGCCAGCAGGCACCGGGACAGGGAGCAAGAGACCCAGTACTTC
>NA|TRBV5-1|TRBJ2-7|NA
CASSFQGARGEQYF
TGCGCCAGCAGCTTTCAGGGGGCGCGGGGGGAGCAGTACTTC
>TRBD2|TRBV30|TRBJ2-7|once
CAWNPGSSGSGDEQYF
TGTGCCTGGAACCCCGGATCTAGCGGGTCGGGGGACGAGCAGTACTTC
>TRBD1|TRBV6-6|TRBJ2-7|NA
CASRLRTGSVYEQYF
TGTGCCAGCAGACTCCGGACAGGGTCGGTGTACGAGCAGTACTTC
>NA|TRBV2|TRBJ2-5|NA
CASSLRETQYF
TGTGCCAGCAGCCTTCGGGAGACCCAGTACTTC
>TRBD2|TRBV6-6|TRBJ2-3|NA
CASSSPGTGEGTQYF
TGTGCCAGCAGTTCCCCCGGGACTGGGGAGGGTACGCAGTATTTT
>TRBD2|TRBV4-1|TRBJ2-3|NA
CASSQVGLATDTQYF
TGCGCCAGCAGCCAAGTCGGACTAGCCACAGATACGCAGTATTTT
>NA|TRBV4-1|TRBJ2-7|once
CASSQDPSGVDTYEQYF
TGCGCCAGCAGCCAAGATCCCTCCGGAGTAGACACCTACGAGCAGTACTTC
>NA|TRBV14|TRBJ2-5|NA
CASSQPEGRTQYF
TGTGCCAGCAGCCAGCCAGAAGGGAGGACCCAGTACTTC
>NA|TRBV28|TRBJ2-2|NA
CASRARGNTGELFF
TGTGCCAGTAGGGCCCGAGGGAACACCGGGGAGCTGTTTTTT
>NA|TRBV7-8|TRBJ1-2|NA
CASSLVLGEQNYGYTF
TGTGCCAGCAGCTTAGTGCTGGGGGAACAGAACTATGGCTACACCTTC
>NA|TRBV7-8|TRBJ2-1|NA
CASSPRTRQEQFF
TGTGCCAGCAGCCCTCGGACTCGCCAGGAGCAGTTCTTC
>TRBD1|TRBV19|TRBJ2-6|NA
CASRAGQGIWDNVLTF
TGTGCCAGTAGGGCGGGACAGGGGATCTGGGACAACGTCCTGACTTTC
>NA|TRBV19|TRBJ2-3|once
CASSITDTQYF
TGTGCCAGTAGTATAACGGATACGCAGTATTTT
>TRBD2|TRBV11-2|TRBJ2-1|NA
CASTSGGGLALVEQFF
TGTGCCAGCACCTCCGGGGGGGGACTAGCACTCGTTGAGCAGTTCTTC
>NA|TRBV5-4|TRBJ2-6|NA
CASSLSGANVLTF
TGTGCCAGCAGCTTGTCTGGGGCCAACGTCCTGACTTTC
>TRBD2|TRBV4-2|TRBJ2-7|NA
CASSQGLAGVTGSYEQYF
TGTGCCAGCAGCCAAGGACTAGCGGGAGTTACGGGGTCCTACGAGCAGTACTTC
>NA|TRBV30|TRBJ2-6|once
CACRGGANVLTF
TGTGCCTGCAGAGGTGGGGCCAACGTCCTGACTTTC
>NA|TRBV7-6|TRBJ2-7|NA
CASSLDDSYEQYF
TGTGCCAGCAGCTTAGACGACAGTTACGAGCAGTACTTC
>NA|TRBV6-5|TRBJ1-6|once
CASSYSFRPLDSPLHF
TGTGCCAGCAGTTACTCGTTTCGACCCCTTGATTCACCCCTCCACTTT
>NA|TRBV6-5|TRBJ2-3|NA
CASSYWGLGTDTQYF
TGTGCCAGCAGTTACTGGGGTCTGGGAACGGATACGCAGTATTTT